The entry that follows covers one T cell receptor (beta chain) sequence. The data belong to a study of blood T cell repertoires in COVID-19. Whole-study context: The United States, Italy and Spain supplied acute and convalescent COVID-19 samples.

CDR3 length: 16 residues. Germline CDR1 MNHEY, CDR2 SMNVEV (reference sequence). V was shortened by 3 bases and J by 6 bases, with 21 bases between the two germline ends. In the source study's methods: It was from reference gene primer amplification that nucleated cell counts were estimated. TCRdb keeps only in-frame clones here, not all; method: immunoSEQ multiplex PCR. The V and J calls and clone size were taken over from that table, and D and trimming were inferred from the DNA. The sample has some 250,000 clones, 70% to 85% seen once. The sequenced material came from peripheral blood. This clonotype was obtained from a woman aged 80 or over with acute or convalescent COVID-19. This chain joins TRBV27 and TRBJ2-7, with a possible D match to TRBD2 (6 bases). Written as DNA, the CDR3 is TGTGCCAGCAGTTTTAGGGTGGGGAGCGGGTTTGGCGAGCAGTACTTC. Its protein product is CASSFRVGSGFGEQYF.